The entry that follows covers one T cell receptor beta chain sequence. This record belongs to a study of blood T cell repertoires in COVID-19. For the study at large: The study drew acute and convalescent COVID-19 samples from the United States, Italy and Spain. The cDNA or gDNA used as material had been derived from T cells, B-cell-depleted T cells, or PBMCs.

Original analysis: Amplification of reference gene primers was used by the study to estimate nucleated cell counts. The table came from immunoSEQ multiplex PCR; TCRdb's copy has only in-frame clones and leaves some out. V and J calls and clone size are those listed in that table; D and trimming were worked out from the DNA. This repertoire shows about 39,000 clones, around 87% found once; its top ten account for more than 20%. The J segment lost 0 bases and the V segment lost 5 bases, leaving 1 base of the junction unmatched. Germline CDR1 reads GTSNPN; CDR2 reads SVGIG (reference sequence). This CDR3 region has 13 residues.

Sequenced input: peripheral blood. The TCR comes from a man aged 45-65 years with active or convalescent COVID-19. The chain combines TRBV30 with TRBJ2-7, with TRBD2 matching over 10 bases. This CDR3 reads CAWGLAVSYEQYF. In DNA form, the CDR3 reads TGTGCCTGGGGACTAGCGGTCTCCTACGAGCAGTACTTC.